These T cell receptor beta chains were read from a single sample in a study of blood T cell repertoires in COVID-19. The protocol was immunoSEQ multiplex PCR, while the TCRdb copy is restricted to in-frame clones and leaves out a portion. The sample includes approximately 200,000 clones, about 80% seen only once; the top ten take 7% to 9%. The sample consisted of PBMCs or T cells enriched from blood (not recorded which). Receptor source: a man aged 40-55 years who had recovered from COVID-19. Both conserved end residues are part of each CDR3. Each record gives: V gene, J gene, clone size, D gene, CDR3 protein, CDR3 DNA. The D gene is left open where the match is weak. Part of the rows lack a size; the others show once, few, many or a class for expanded clones.

v_gene: TRBV10-3; j_gene: TRBJ2-1; abundance: NA; d_gene: TRBD1; CDR3aa: CAISESWTGNNEQFF; CDR3nt: TGTGCCATCAGTGAGTCCTGGACAGGGAACAATGAGCAGTTCTTC
v_gene: TRBV4-2; j_gene: TRBJ1-5; abundance: NA; d_gene: NA; CDR3aa: CASSQDRGQPQHF; CDR3nt: TGTGCCAGCAGCCAAGATCGCGGTCAGCCCCAGCATTTT
v_gene: TRBV30; j_gene: TRBJ1-4; abundance: NA; d_gene: NA; CDR3aa: CACSQGNEGEKLFF; CDR3nt: TGTGCCTGCTCACAGGGAAATGAGGGTGAAAAACTGTTTTTT
v_gene: TRBV30; j_gene: TRBJ2-7; abundance: NA; d_gene: TRBD2; CDR3aa: CAWSEGGLAGYEQYF; CDR3nt: TGTGCCTGGAGTGAGGGAGGACTAGCGGGGTACGAGCAGTACTTC
v_gene: TRBV5-1; j_gene: TRBJ1-2; abundance: NA; d_gene: NA; CDR3aa: CASSLGGPGPNYGYTF; CDR3nt: TGCGCCAGCAGCTTGGGAGGGCCTGGACCTAACTATGGCTACACCTTC
v_gene: TRBV7-9; j_gene: TRBJ1-6; abundance: NA; d_gene: TRBD1; CDR3aa: CASRSGTENSPLHF; CDR3nt: TGTGCCAGCAGGTCCGGGACAGAGAATTCACCCCTCCACTTT
v_gene: TRBV19; j_gene: TRBJ1-2; abundance: NA; d_gene: NA; CDR3aa: CASSIEVGSPRGYTF; CDR3nt: TGTGCCAGTAGTATAGAGGTCGGCTCACCGCGGGGCTACACCTTC
v_gene: TRBV5-1; j_gene: TRBJ1-4; abundance: few; d_gene: TRBD1; CDR3aa: CASSEDRGTNEKLFF; CDR3nt: TGCGCCAGCAGTGAGGACAGGGGGACTAATGAAAAACTGTTTTTT
v_gene: TRBV7-8; j_gene: TRBJ2-1; abundance: NA; d_gene: TRBD1; CDR3aa: CASSPGQGAGVYNEQFF; CDR3nt: TGTGCCAGCAGCCCGGGACAGGGGGCGGGTGTGTACAATGAGCAGTTCTTC
v_gene: TRBV24-1; j_gene: TRBJ2-3; abundance: NA; d_gene: NA; CDR3aa: CATSDFLSTDTQYF; CDR3nt: TGTGCCACCAGTGATTTCTTGTCTACAGATACGCAGTATTTT
v_gene: TRBV12-3/TRBV12-4; j_gene: TRBJ2-2; abundance: NA; d_gene: NA; CDR3aa: CASISHGELFF; CDR3nt: TGTGCCAGCATTTCCCACGGGGAGCTGTTTTTT
v_gene: TRBV19; j_gene: TRBJ1-2; abundance: NA; d_gene: NA; CDR3aa: CASSILGGDQLFYGYTF; CDR3nt: TGTGCCAGTAGTATACTGGGGGGGGACCAACTTTTCTATGGCTACACCTTC
v_gene: TRBV9; j_gene: TRBJ1-2; abundance: NA; d_gene: TRBD1; CDR3aa: CASSRTGQGGYGYTF; CDR3nt: TGTGCCAGCAGCCGAACGGGACAGGGGGGGTATGGCTACACCTTC
v_gene: TRBV19; j_gene: TRBJ2-2; abundance: few; d_gene: TRBD2; CDR3aa: CASKGTSGDTGELFF; CDR3nt: TGTGCCAGTAAGGGGACTAGCGGGGACACCGGGGAGCTGTTTTTT
v_gene: TRBV6-2/TRBV6-3; j_gene: TRBJ2-2; abundance: NA; d_gene: NA; CDR3aa: CASSYRQANTGELFF; CDR3nt: TGTGCCAGCAGTTACCGACAAGCGAACACCGGGGAGCTGTTTTTT
v_gene: TRBV7-2; j_gene: TRBJ2-3; abundance: NA; d_gene: NA; CDR3aa: CASSLYGTSTDTQYF; CDR3nt: TGTGCCAGCAGCTTGTATGGCACAAGCACAGATACGCAGTATTTT
v_gene: TRBV29-1; j_gene: TRBJ2-7; abundance: NA; d_gene: TRBD1; CDR3aa: CSVEGFGTGGGEQYF; CDR3nt: TGCAGCGTTGAAGGCTTTGGGACAGGGGGTGGAGAGCAGTACTTC
v_gene: TRBV6-4; j_gene: TRBJ2-3; abundance: few; d_gene: TRBD2; CDR3aa: CASSDSAGVTDTQYF; CDR3nt: TGTGCCAGCAGTGACTCGGCGGGGGTAACAGATACGCAGTATTTT
v_gene: TRBV5-1; j_gene: TRBJ2-7; abundance: few; d_gene: TRBD1; CDR3aa: CASSATPGQFYEQYF; CDR3nt: TGCGCCAGCAGCGCGACCCCGGGACAGTTTTACGAGCAGTACTTC
v_gene: TRBV2; j_gene: TRBJ1-4; abundance: once; d_gene: TRBD1; CDR3aa: CATQSRTGNEKLFF; CDR3nt: TGTGCCACCCAATCGCGGACAGGAAATGAAAAACTGTTTTTT
v_gene: TRBV6-6; j_gene: TRBJ1-5; abundance: once; d_gene: NA; CDR3aa: CATQTTGGHSNQPQHF; CDR3nt: TGTGCCACCCAAACCACGGGGGGGCATAGCAATCAGCCCCAGCATTTT
v_gene: TRBV14; j_gene: TRBJ1-2; abundance: NA; d_gene: TRBD1; CDR3aa: CASSQDFGQGSYGYTF; CDR3nt: TGTGCCAGCAGCCAAGATTTCGGACAGGGGAGTTATGGCTACACCTTC
v_gene: TRBV3-1/TRBV3-2; j_gene: TRBJ1-1; abundance: NA; d_gene: TRBD1; CDR3aa: CASSQEFGTGFRPAPEAFF; CDR3nt: TGTGCCAGCAGCCAAGAATTCGGGACAGGGTTTAGACCGGCCCCTGAAGCTTTCTTT
v_gene: TRBV2; j_gene: TRBJ2-7; abundance: NA; d_gene: NA; CDR3aa: CASPRQRIFRDTPITSEQYF; CDR3nt: TGTGCCAGCCCACGACAAAGAATCTTCCGTGATACCCCCATAACGTCGGAGCAGTACTTC
v_gene: TRBV27; j_gene: TRBJ2-7; abundance: NA; d_gene: NA; CDR3aa: CASSFRFQGSYEQYF; CDR3nt: TGTGCCAGCAGTTTCCGATTCCAGGGCTCCTACGAGCAGTACTTC
v_gene: TRBV13; j_gene: TRBJ1-6; abundance: NA; d_gene: TRBD1; CDR3aa: CASRTRTQGSSYNSPLHF; CDR3nt: TGTGCCAGCAGAACCAGGACACAGGGGAGCTCCTATAATTCACCCCTCCACTTT
v_gene: TRBV6-2/TRBV6-3; j_gene: TRBJ1-1; abundance: NA; d_gene: NA; CDR3aa: CASSYAPAGLGTEAFF; CDR3nt: TGTGCCAGCAGTTACGCGCCGGCGGGGTTGGGCACTGAAGCTTTCTTT
v_gene: TRBV11-1; j_gene: TRBJ2-1; abundance: NA; d_gene: TRBD1; CDR3aa: CASSLVVGQGYNEQFF; CDR3nt: TGTGCCAGCAGCTTAGTCGTAGGACAGGGATACAATGAGCAGTTCTTC
v_gene: TRBV19; j_gene: TRBJ1-3; abundance: NA; d_gene: NA; CDR3aa: CASSSPGGNTIYF; CDR3nt: TGTGCCAGTAGTTCCCCAGGCGGAAACACCATATATTTT
v_gene: TRBV5-4; j_gene: TRBJ2-7; abundance: NA; d_gene: NA; CDR3aa: CASSLDTGYEQYF; CDR3nt: TGTGCCAGCAGCTTGGATACAGGGTACGAGCAGTACTTC
v_gene: TRBV4-1; j_gene: TRBJ1-6; abundance: medium-sized; d_gene: NA; CDR3aa: CASSRSFSIPNSPLHF; CDR3nt: TGCGCCAGTTCCAGATCTTTTTCGATCCCGAATTCACCCCTCCACTTT
v_gene: TRBV7-9; j_gene: TRBJ2-1; abundance: NA; d_gene: TRBD1; CDR3aa: CASSLDRGSYNEQFF; CDR3nt: TGTGCCAGCAGCCTCGACAGGGGATCCTACAATGAGCAGTTCTTC
v_gene: TRBV29-1; j_gene: TRBJ1-3; abundance: NA; d_gene: TRBD1; CDR3aa: CSADDRDSRNTIYF; CDR3nt: TGCAGCGCTGATGACCGGGACAGTAGAAACACCATATATTTT
v_gene: TRBV5-1; j_gene: TRBJ2-1; abundance: NA; d_gene: TRBD2; CDR3aa: CASRETSGVSYNEQFF; CDR3nt: TGCGCCAGCAGGGAGACTAGCGGGGTCTCCTACAATGAGCAGTTCTTC
v_gene: TRBV7-2; j_gene: TRBJ1-1; abundance: NA; d_gene: NA; CDR3aa: CASRAGGSPRAEAFF; CDR3nt: TGTGCCAGCAGAGCGGGGGGTTCTCCCCGGGCTGAAGCTTTCTTT
v_gene: TRBV6-5; j_gene: TRBJ1-2; abundance: NA; d_gene: NA; CDR3aa: CASSYSALLNYGYTF; CDR3nt: TGTGCCAGCAGTTACTCAGCTCTACTTAACTATGGCTACACCTTC